This T cell receptor (beta chain) was recovered during a study of regulatory T cells in long-lasting Graves disease. Regarding time point: newly diagnosed GD, antithyroid drugs for less than 3 months. The TCR library was made from RNA extracted from PBMCs. There are 13 residues in the CDR3. Germline V CDR1 and CDR2: MDHEN, SYDVKM. Trimming pared 8 bases from V and 2 bases from J, leaving 10 bases between. On this clonotype itself: What it binds is unknown.

Study results and caveats: Segments TRBV28, TRBJ1-2 and TRBJ2-5 showed preferential usage in persistent disease. Less diverse TCR repertoires were seen in persistent Graves' patients than in newly diagnosed ones.

Libraries of TCR beta came from iRepertoire HTBI primers plus Arm-PCR of CDR3 regions. TCRdb re-analysed the multiplex PCR reads in MiXCR, keeping a single row per CDR3 protein. This sample has hundreds of thousands of distinct CDR3 sequences, with approximately 15% found just once. In addition, the sample was reused for a study of T cells in Graves' hyperthyroidism and ophthalmopathy. From that study: Uncontrolled infection, other autoimmune disease, pregnancy or lactation barred patients from enrollment.

The chain has TRBV28 and TRBJ1-5, with D maybe TRBD1 (5 bases). The TCR was taken from a woman aged 25 to 45 with Graves disease. The source was peripheral blood mononuclear cells (PBMCs), collected at new diagnosis, from a patient treated with antithyroid drugs. The CDR3 loop is CASLRQRNQPQHF. DNA of the CDR3: TGTGCCAGCTTAAGACAGCGCAATCAGCCCCAGCATTTT.